The text below deals with one T cell receptor beta chain. The treatment is: randomized to nivolumab then ipilimumab (arm A) or the reverse (arm B). DNA-damaging chemotherapy had not been given to any patient beforehand. Sorted cells were live CD3+CD8+, lacking CD19 and CD56, from PBMCs. The data were taken from a study of sequential checkpoint blockade in melanoma. Study context: Randomization was 1:1 between first-line nivolumab→ipilimumab and ipilimumab→nivolumab.

The repertoire was sequenced with immunoSEQ multiplex PCR; TCRdb's copy has only in-frame clones and lacks some. Altogether roughly 14,000 clones are present, 77% being singletons, with the ten largest covering roughly 31%. Trimming took 6 bases from V and 5 from J; bases not matched to a gene: 17. The CDR3 loop spans 17 amino acids. CDR1 is LGHNT and CDR2 is FRNRAP in the germline V gene. The clonotype was recovered from a human donor with melanoma. The sample in question was CD8+ T cells sorted from blood (inferred from file names), obtained from a patient given nivolumab and ipilimumab in sequence. This chain links TRBV12-5 with TRBJ1-1, with 8 bases aligning to TRBD1. CDR3 nucleotide sequence: TGTGCTAGTGGACATCTGACAGGGGACCGAAGGATGACTGAAGCTTTCTTT. This codes for CASGHLTGDRRMTEAFF. The full variable domain, with the rest looked up from reference TRBV12-5 and TRBJ1-1, is DARVTQTPRHKVTEMGQEVTMRCQPILGHNTVFWYRQTMMQGLELLAYFRNRAPLDDSGMPKDRFSAEMPDATLATLKIQPSEPRDSAVYFCASGHLTGDRRMTEAFFGQGTRLTVV.